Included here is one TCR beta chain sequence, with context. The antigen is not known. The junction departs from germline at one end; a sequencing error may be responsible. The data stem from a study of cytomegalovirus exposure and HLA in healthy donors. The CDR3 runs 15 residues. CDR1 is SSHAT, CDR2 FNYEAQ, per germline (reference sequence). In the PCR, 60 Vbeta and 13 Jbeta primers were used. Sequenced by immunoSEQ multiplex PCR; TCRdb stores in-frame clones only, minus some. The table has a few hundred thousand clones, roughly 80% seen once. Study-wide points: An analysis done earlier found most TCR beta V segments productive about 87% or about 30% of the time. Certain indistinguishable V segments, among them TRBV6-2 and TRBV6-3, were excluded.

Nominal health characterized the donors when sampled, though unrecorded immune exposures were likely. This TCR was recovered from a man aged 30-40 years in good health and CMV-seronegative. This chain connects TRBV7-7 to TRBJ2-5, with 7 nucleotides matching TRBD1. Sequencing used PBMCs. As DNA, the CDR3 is TGTGCTAGCAGCTTAGTCGGGGACAGAGAAGAGACCCAGTACTTC. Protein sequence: CASSLVGDREETQYF.